The rows below give T cell receptor beta chains drawn from one sample of a study of cytomegalovirus exposure and HLA in healthy donors. Generated by immunoSEQ multiplex PCR, the TCRdb table keeps only in-frame clones and is missing some. The sample holds about 160,000 clones, 78% seen once. The sequenced sample consisted of PBMCs. All receptors come from a woman between 45 and 65 years old in good health and CMV-seropositive. Both conserved end residues are part of each CDR3. A D gene is named only where the DNA matches it firmly. Clone size, where shown, is once, few, many, or a class for clones that have expanded.

.	TRBV19	TRBD1	TRBJ2-7	TGTGCCAGTAGTCCAGGGGGCGGATTCTACGAGCAGTACTTC	CASSPGGGFYEQYF
.	TRBV19	TRBD1	TRBJ1-1	TGTGCCAGTAGTACAGGGTGGACAGGGAGAACTTCGAACACTGAAGCTTTCTTT	CASSTGWTGRTSNTEAFF
.	TRBV28	TRBD2	TRBJ2-1	TGTGCCAGCAGTTTGTCCGGGAGGCCCTACAATGAGCAGTTCTTC	CASSLSGRPYNEQFF
.	TRBV2	TRBD2	TRBJ2-5	TGTGCCAGCAGTGAGCGGGGGGCAAGGGAGACCCAGTACTTC	CASSERGARETQYF
once	TRBV6-1	.	TRBJ2-3	TGTGCCAGCAGTGAAGGGCACACAGATACGCAGTATTTT	CASSEGHTDTQYF
.	TRBV28	.	TRBJ2-1	TGTGCCAGCAGTTTGATTTACCTAGCGGAGCAGTTCTTC	CASSLIYLAEQFF
.	TRBV28	TRBD1	TRBJ2-4	TGTGCCAGCAGTTTCCCACAGGGGGGCCAGTACTTC	CASSFPQGGQYF
.	TRBV29-1	.	TRBJ1-4	TGCAGCGCTCGAGTAGGGACAAGGGATAATGAAAAACTGTTTTTT	CSARVGTRDNEKLFF
.	TRBV21-1	.	TRBJ2-5	TGTGCCCGCACCGGCAGCACCCCCAGACTAGTCAGGGAAGAGACCCAGTACTTC	CARTGSTPRLVREETQYF
few	TRBV11-3	.	TRBJ1-3	TGTGCCAGCAGCTTAGCGGCTGGAGGTGAATACACCATATATTTT	CASSLAAGGEYTIYF
once	TRBV7-2	TRBD2	TRBJ2-3	TGTGCCAGCAGCTTAGGGAGGGCGGGAGCGGGTCGAGATACGCAGTATTTT	CASSLGRAGAGRDTQYF
.	TRBV11-2	.	TRBJ2-3	TGTGCCAGCAGCTTACCCCAGGGGATTGGGACAGATACGCAGTATTTT	CASSLPQGIGTDTQYF
.	TRBV11-1	.	TRBJ1-1	TGTGCCAGCAGCTTAGGACTACGGGAGAACACTGAAGCTTTCTTT	CASSLGLRENTEAFF
few	TRBV19	.	TRBJ2-2	TGTGCCAGTAGCGCCCCAGGCGAGACCGGGGAGCTGTTTTTT	CASSAPGETGELFF
.	TRBV19	TRBD2	TRBJ2-5	TGTGCCAGTAGGAAAGCGGGAGGTCCAGAGACCCAGTACTTC	CASRKAGGPETQYF
.	TRBV7-8	TRBD2	TRBJ2-1	TGTGCCAGCGGACACATGGGGAGGGCTGACTACAATGAGCAGTTCTTC	CASGHMGRADYNEQFF
.	TRBV13	TRBD1	TRBJ1-1	TGTGCCAGCAGCGTCGACAGGGCTGGAGCTTTCTTT	CASSVDRAGAFF
.	TRBV11-3	TRBD2	TRBJ2-1	TGTGCCAGCAGCTTAGTTAGCGGGGGCCACATAAATGAGCAGTTCTTC	CASSLVSGGHINEQFF
once	TRBV6-5	TRBD1	TRBJ2-4	TGTGCCAGCAGAGACAGGGGGAACAGTCAGTACTTC	CASRDRGNSQYF